A selection of T cell receptor beta chains follows, all from one sample in a study of shared clonotypes between healthy human individuals. Profiled with immunoSEQ multiplex PCR; TCRdb holds only in-frame clones, not every one. The sample shows around 700,000 clones, 60% to 75% of them seen only once. The sample taken for sequencing was memory CD4+ T cells sorted from blood. These receptors were collected from a woman between 25 and 40 years old in good health. CDR3s include the opening cysteine and the closing phenylalanine or tryptophan. Fields, in order: CDR3 DNA, CDR3 protein, J gene, V gene, clone size, D gene. D genes are given only for firm matches. The listing skips clone size in some rows; elsewhere it reads once, few, many or a size class.

TGTGCCAGCAGTGGTTTACAGAGAACCGGGGAGCTGTTTTTT	CASSGLQRTGELFF	TRBJ2-2	TRBV2	few	-
TGTGCCAGCACCCTTGACTCCGGGAGCTACAATGAGCAGTTCTTC	CASTLDSGSYNEQFF	TRBJ2-1	TRBV9	-	-
TGTGCCAGCAGCCAAGTTCACTACGAGCAGTACTTC	CASSQVHYEQYF	TRBJ2-7	TRBV14	-	-
TGCAGCGTTGGCGGAACAGACCATCAGCCCCAGCATTTT	CSVGGTDHQPQHF	TRBJ1-5	TRBV29-1	-	-
TGTGCCAGCAGCAAGAGGCAGCCCAATCAGCCCCAGCATTTT	CASSKRQPNQPQHF	TRBJ1-5	TRBV21-1	-	-
TGTGCCAGTAGTAACATGGGGGGCTACACCGGGGAGCTGTTTTTT	CASSNMGGYTGELFF	TRBJ2-2	TRBV19	-	-
TGTGCCAGCACCCCCCGGGGCAATGAGCAGTTCTTC	CASTPRGNEQFF	TRBJ2-1	TRBV2	-	-
TGTGCCAGCAGCCAACCGGGACAGGGACCCGAGCAGTACTTC	CASSQPGQGPEQYF	TRBJ2-7	TRBV4-2	few	TRBD1
TGTGCCAGCAGTCTTTTTTCGAGCAGGCACGAGCAGTACTTC	CASSLFSSRHEQYF	TRBJ2-7	TRBV28	few	-
TGCGCCAGCAGTGGAGGGGGAGGGGGCAATCAGCCCCAGCATTTT	CASSGGGGGNQPQHF	TRBJ1-5	TRBV10-2	-	-
TGTGCCTGGGAGGTAGCGGGAGTGGGGGAGCAGTACTTC	CAWEVAGVGEQYF	TRBJ2-7	TRBV30	few	TRBD2
TGTGCCACCAGGGGGGGCGGGGGAATCGGGGAGCTGTTTTTT	CATRGGGGIGELFF	TRBJ2-2	TRBV15	-	-
TGTGCCGGCACTACTAGCGGGCACTACCTTGGTGGGGAGCTGTTTTTT	CAGTTSGHYLGGELFF	TRBJ2-2	TRBV2	few	TRBD2
TGTGCCAGCAGCTCCGACAGTTTGAACACTGAAGCTTTCTTT	CASSSDSLNTEAFF	TRBJ1-1	TRBV6-5	-	-
TGTGCCATCAGCGACAGGGGGCTAACCGCCTACGAGCAGTACTTC	CAISDRGLTAYEQYF	TRBJ2-7	TRBV10-3	many	TRBD1